The rows below give T cell receptor beta chains drawn from one sample of a study of blood T cell repertoires in COVID-19. The repertoire was sequenced with immunoSEQ multiplex PCR; TCRdb's copy has only in-frame clones and lacks some. This sample has roughly 150,000 clones, with approximately 80% found just once. The specimen sequenced was peripheral blood. These receptors were obtained from a woman between 45 and 65 years old in a cohort sampled during active or convalescent COVID-19. Each CDR3 is given with its conserved first and last residue. A D gene is named only where the DNA matches it firmly. A row's size may be missing; if present it is once, few, many or a size class.

D	V	size	J	CDR3	DNA
TRBD2	TRBV7-9	once	TRBJ2-1	CASSSQAGEPFF	TGTGCCAGCAGCTCCCAAGCGGGGGAGCCGTTCTTC
-	TRBV12-3/TRBV12-4	-	TRBJ2-5	CASSLTNQETQYF	TGTGCCAGCAGCCTCACTAACCAAGAGACCCAGTACTTC
TRBD2	TRBV5-1	-	TRBJ2-1	CACSGGNSYNEQFF	TGCGCCTGTAGCGGGGGGAACTCCTACAATGAGCAGTTCTTC
TRBD1	TRBV2	-	TRBJ1-2	CASSQTGEEPYGYTF	TGTGCCAGCAGTCAAACAGGGGAAGAACCCTATGGCTACACCTTC
-	TRBV6-4	-	TRBJ2-2	CASRGTFNTGELFF	TGTGCCAGCCGCGGGACTTTTAACACCGGGGAGCTGTTTTTT
TRBD1	TRBV19	-	TRBJ1-5	CASSILQGLGNQPQHF	TGTGCCAGTAGTATACTACAGGGGCTCGGCAATCAGCCCCAGCATTTT
-	TRBV27	few	TRBJ1-2	CASSLSMDTLRKGYTF	TGTGCCAGCAGTTTATCGATGGACACCCTGAGGAAGGGCTACACCTTC
-	TRBV4-3	-	TRBJ1-6	CASSQSAGDSPLHF	TGCGCCAGCAGCCAATCGGCGGGGGACTCACCCCTCCACTTT
TRBD2	TRBV24-1	-	TRBJ2-5	CATSGPGTSKAQYF	TGTGCCACCAGTGGCCCCGGGACTAGTAAAGCCCAGTACTTC
-	TRBV18	-	TRBJ1-1	CASSPEGGAGGMNTEAFF	TGTGCCAGCTCACCCGAGGGCGGGGCAGGAGGCATGAACACTGAAGCTTTCTTT
TRBD1	TRBV7-2	-	TRBJ2-1	CASSLDRHNEQFF	TGTGCCAGCAGCTTGGACAGGCACAATGAGCAGTTCTTC
TRBD2	TRBV2	-	TRBJ2-1	CASSDGTSGGPQFF	TGTGCCAGCAGTGATGGGACTAGCGGGGGCCCGCAGTTCTTC
TRBD2	TRBV7-6	-	TRBJ2-7	CASSGGGYEQYF	TGTGCCAGCAGCGGGGGGGGCTACGAGCAGTACTTC
TRBD2	TRBV6-1	-	TRBJ2-1	CASSEFGGGPYNEQFF	TGTGCCAGCAGTGAATTTGGCGGGGGGCCCTACAATGAGCAGTTCTTC
-	TRBV4-1	-	TRBJ1-2	CASSQEVAGTYGYTF	TGCGCCAGCAGCCAAGAAGTGGCGGGCACCTATGGCTACACCTTC
TRBD2	TRBV20-1	-	TRBJ2-1	CSASGMTSGGKNEQFF	TGCAGTGCTAGTGGAATGACTAGCGGGGGTAAAAATGAGCAGTTCTTC
-	TRBV7-8	-	TRBJ2-1	CASSPGGAIEQFF	TGTGCCAGCAGCCCCGGCGGAGCGATCGAGCAGTTCTTC
-	TRBV7-2	-	TRBJ2-7	CASSLGWQGGYEQYF	TGTGCCAGCAGCTTAGGGTGGCAGGGTGGTTACGAGCAGTACTTC
-	TRBV12-3/TRBV12-4	-	TRBJ2-2	CASSWGHLGELFF	TGTGCCAGCAGCTGGGGACACCTCGGGGAGCTGTTTTTT
-	TRBV10-3	-	TRBJ1-2	CATHPPGALGYTF	TGTGCCACCCACCCGCCTGGGGCTTTGGGCTACACCTTC
TRBD2	TRBV5-4	few	TRBJ2-7	CASSLGSGGDYEQYF	TGTGCCAGCAGCTTGGGATCGGGGGGGGACTACGAGCAGTACTTC
-	TRBV7-9	-	TRBJ2-2	CASSFPTGTPNTGELFF	TGTGCCAGCAGCTTCCCGACCGGGACACCGAACACCGGGGAGCTGTTTTTT
-	TRBV5-1	-	TRBJ2-3	CASRPAAVRGTDTQYF	TGCGCCAGCCGCCCTGCAGCGGTACGCGGCACAGATACGCAGTATTTT
-	TRBV13	-	TRBJ2-1	CASSSKRFEQFF	TGTGCCAGCAGCTCTAAACGCTTTGAGCAGTTCTTC
-	TRBV7-2	few	TRBJ2-7	CASSLQASIWNEQYF	TGTGCCAGCAGCTTACAGGCTAGCATATGGAACGAGCAGTACTTC
TRBD1	TRBV19	-	TRBJ1-5	CASRQTGGNQPQHF	TGTGCCAGTAGGCAAACAGGGGGCAATCAGCCCCAGCATTTT
TRBD1	TRBV9	-	TRBJ2-1	CASSTWTGSYNEQFF	TGTGCCAGCAGCACATGGACAGGATCCTACAATGAGCAGTTCTTC
-	TRBV19	-	TRBJ1-2	CASSGEGDYYGYTF	TGTGCCAGTAGTGGGGAGGGGGATTACTATGGCTACACCTTC
-	TRBV9	-	TRBJ1-2	CASSRRGSYGYTF	TGTGCCAGCAGCAGAAGGGGCAGTTATGGCTACACCTTC
TRBD1	TRBV11-1	few	TRBJ2-1	CASSFGTGDNEQFF	TGTGCCAGCAGCTTCGGGACAGGGGACAATGAGCAGTTCTTC
-	TRBV7-3	-	TRBJ2-1	CASSLLSSYNEQFF	TGTGCCAGCAGCTTATTGAGCTCCTACAATGAGCAGTTCTTC
-	TRBV7-9	-	TRBJ2-3	CASSLAYLGGESDTQYF	TGTGCCAGCAGCTTAGCCTATCTGGGTGGGGAGTCCGATACGCAGTATTTT
TRBD1	TRBV4-3	-	TRBJ1-3	CASSPDGTGGTGNTIYF	TGCGCCAGCAGCCCCGATGGGACAGGGGGGACTGGAAACACCATATATTTT
TRBD2	TRBV5-1	-	TRBJ2-3	CASRTSGGTDTQYF	TGCGCCAGCCGGACTAGCGGGGGGACAGATACGCAGTATTTT
-	TRBV5-1	few	TRBJ2-7	CASTGLYYEQYF	TGCGCCAGCACGGGACTGTACTACGAGCAGTACTTC
TRBD1	TRBV19	-	TRBJ1-1	CASTVLDRVGTEAFF	TGTGCCAGTACCGTTCTGGACAGGGTTGGCACTGAAGCTTTCTTT
-	TRBV23-1	-	TRBJ2-7	CASSHFHEQYF	TGCGCCAGCAGTCACTTTCACGAGCAGTACTTC
TRBD1	TRBV2	-	TRBJ2-7	CASRERQGTVYEQYF	TGTGCCAGCAGGGAGAGACAGGGGACAGTATACGAGCAGTACTTC
-	TRBV9	once	TRBJ1-2	CASSVLRGANYGYTF	TGTGCCAGCAGCGTTCTCCGAGGAGCTAACTATGGCTACACCTTC
-	TRBV5-6	-	TRBJ1-2	CATRGITNYGYTF	TGTGCCACCAGGGGCATTACTAACTATGGCTACACCTTC
-	TRBV27	-	TRBJ2-5	CASSLSGHRETQYF	TGTGCCAGCAGTTTATCGGGACACCGGGAGACCCAGTACTTC
-	TRBV18	-	TRBJ1-6	CASSPLPNRADSPLHF	TGTGCCAGCTCACCACTGCCGAACAGGGCTGATTCACCCCTCCACTTT
-	TRBV6-5	-	TRBJ2-5	CASSARQETQYF	TGTGCCAGCAGCGCCAGGCAAGAGACCCAGTACTTC
TRBD1	TRBV2	-	TRBJ2-2	CASSVGTGGTGELFF	TGTGCCAGCAGCGTCGGGACAGGGGGCACCGGGGAGCTGTTTTTT
TRBD2	TRBV5-4	-	TRBJ2-3	CASSLELAGNTQYF	TGTGCCAGCAGCTTGGAGCTAGCGGGGAATACGCAGTATTTT
TRBD2	TRBV9	-	TRBJ2-3	CASSEGRTSGVTDTQYF	TGTGCCAGCAGCGAGGGGAGGACTAGCGGGGTCACAGATACGCAGTATTTT
TRBD1	TRBV9	-	TRBJ2-7	CASSADQGAGNEQYF	TGTGCCAGCAGCGCCGATCAGGGGGCTGGGAACGAGCAGTACTTC
-	TRBV7-9	-	TRBJ2-7	CASSLGTATYEQYF	TGTGCCAGCAGCTTAGGGACTGCGACCTACGAGCAGTACTTC
TRBD1	TRBV19	-	TRBJ1-3	CASQTGWNTIYF	TGTGCCTCACAGACAGGGTGGAACACCATATATTTT
-	TRBV9	-	TRBJ1-6	CASSAGESPLHF	TGTGCCAGCAGCGCGGGGGAGTCACCCCTCCACTTT
-	TRBV29-1	-	TRBJ1-2	CILLGDNGGYTF	TGCATCCTACTAGGGGACAATGGTGGCTACACCTTC
TRBD1	TRBV5-4	once	TRBJ1-2	CASSPPIKGAGYTF	TGTGCCAGCAGCCCCCCTATTAAGGGGGCTGGCTACACCTTC
TRBD1	TRBV25-1	-	TRBJ1-2	CASSTTGAANYGYTF	TGTGCCAGCAGCACGACAGGGGCTGCCAACTATGGCTACACCTTC
TRBD1	TRBV7-9	-	TRBJ1-4	CASSFPGQGRGATNEKLFF	TGTGCCAGCAGCTTCCCGGGACAGGGAAGGGGTGCAACTAATGAAAAACTGTTTTTT
-	TRBV2	-	TRBJ2-7	CASIAGDPYEQYF	TGTGCCAGCATAGCAGGGGACCCCTACGAGCAGTACTTC
-	TRBV10-3	-	TRBJ2-6	CAVVQSGANVLTF	TGTGCCGTCGTACAGTCTGGGGCCAACGTCCTGACTTTC
-	TRBV7-2	-	TRBJ1-5	CASSFRGNQPQHF	TGTGCCAGCAGCTTTAGGGGAAATCAGCCCCAGCATTTT